Detailed here is one TCR beta chain. The target antigen is unknown. The data are from a study of T cell responses to AZD1222 COVID-19 vaccine. Overall study: Second doses that came at about 4 or about 12 weeks were put together.

This table comes from immunoSEQ multiplex PCR, and its TCRdb copy is limited to in-frame clones, with some not included. The data hold about 150,000 clones, with 90% to 95% observed a single time. Broader study findings: Most donors were white British and more were female, and clonal diversity was possibly underestimated. Repertoires were collected only later (after the peak T cell response had occurred). Spike as a whole was targeted by vaccine-associated CD4 TCRs, dominant at 160-218 and 743-854.

Sequencing used peripheral blood, obtained on day 0 of AZD1222 vaccination. The clonotype originates from an adult in good health.

The DNA for the CDR3 is TGTGCCAGCAGCCGAACCCAACAGGGGTCACCCCTCCACTTT. Protein sequence: CASSRTQQGSPLHF. This chain links TRBV6-5 with TRBJ1-6; the match to TRBD1 covers 7 bases. There are 14 residues in the CDR3. The V gene's germline CDR1 is MNHEY and CDR2 SVGAGI. The V segment lost 6 bases and the J segment 10 bases; nucleotides outside the gene matches: 9.